This T cell receptor beta chain was obtained from a study of naive and memory T cell subsets. Study-level points and caveats: The power law exponent of TCR abundance differed between naive and memory cells. Naive repertoires, especially CD8, held a few larger clonotypes, possibly memory cells re-expressing CD45RA.

This clonotype has just a few counts. No antigen is known for it. Two oligonucleotides, mixed equimolar, formed the beta constant-region primer covering TRBC1 and TRBC2. Ligated cDNA was amplified by four rounds of PCR with nested alpha and beta constant-region primers and SP2. TCRdb used MiXCR to reprocess the UMI-ligation and nested PCR reads, holding one entry per CDR3 protein. The sample has 120,000 to 150,000 distinct CDR3 sequences, roughly a fifth seen once. The receptor comes from a human donor in good health. Specimen: naive CD8+ T cells from blood.

CDR3 DNA sequence: TGTGCCATCCTACTAGCTGGTGAGCAGTTCTTC. Translated: CAILLAGEQFF. The chain joins TRBV27 to TRBJ2-1; possible D gene TRBD2, 6 bases. The CDR3 spans 11 residues. V lost 10 bases and J 9 bases, leaving 13 bases between the germline ends. Germline V lookup: CDR1 MNHEY, CDR2 SMNVEV (reference sequence).